The 23 T cell receptor beta chains below come from one sample, sequenced in a study of graft-versus-host responses after intestinal transplantation. The antigens of these receptors remain unknown. Using immunoSEQ multiplex PCR, the repertoire was profiled, and TCRdb retains in-frame clones only, with some absent. The table has nearly 90,000 clones, around 83% seen once; the top ten hold roughly a sixth. The sequenced sample was unstimulated CD8+ T cells sorted from spleen or lymph node cells, obtained before intestinal transplant. These receptor sequences come from a human donor who received an intestinal transplant.

This rearrangement joins TRBV9 to TRBJ1-2; D not certain. Germline CDR1 is SGDLS and CDR2 is YYNGEE. CDR3 length equals 14 residues. Trimming took off 0 bases at V and 4 bases at J, with 10 bases between the two ends. Here the CDR3 reads CASSVGEYGYGYTF. Here the CDR3 DNA reads TGTGCCAGCAGCGTAGGCGAGTACGGCTATGGCTACACCTTC.

As to this clone: This sample also contains other DNA sequences that code for the same CDR3. The DNA for the CDR3 is TGTGCCAGCAGTGAAGTGTACGAGCAGTACTTC. Its protein is CASSEVYEQYF. The chain combines TRBV2 with TRBJ2-7; D is ambiguous. The germline V gene encodes CDR1 SNHLY and CDR2 FYNNEI. The V and J ends lost 1 base and 4 bases respectively, with 2 bases between them. CDR3 length equals 11 residues.

V usage is TRBV2 and J usage is TRBJ2-1, with TRBD1 matching over 7 bases. Germline V CDR1 and CDR2: SNHLY, FYNNEI. The V segment lost 11 bases and the J segment 4 bases; nucleotides outside the gene matches: 11. The CDR3 is 14 residues long. CDR3 nucleotides: TGTGCCTATCGCCTAGGGGGCGGGTACAATGAGCAGTTCTTC. Translating gives CAYRLGGGYNEQFF.

V is TRBV9 and J is TRBJ2-1; 7 bases match TRBD2. The CDR3 has 14 residues. J lost 7 bases, V lost 0 bases, and 4 bases had no gene match. The germline V gene has CDR1 SGDLS and CDR2 YYNGEE. This CDR3 reads CASSVVWEGNEQFF. The CDR3 DNA reads as TGTGCCAGCAGCGTAGTATGGGAGGGAAATGAGCAGTTCTTC.

This sequence joins TRBV29-1 and TRBJ2-2; 8 bases agree with TRBD1. Looked up from germline, CDR1 is SQVTM and CDR2 is ANQGSEA. The CDR3 totals 12 residues. After removal of 7 bases from V and 6 bases from J, the junction contained 4 bases not matched to a gene. CDR3 nucleotides: TGCAGCGGGGGCAGGGGGCCCGGGGAGCTGTTTTTT. Its translation: CSGGRGPGELFF.

V gene TRBV5-8 combines with J gene TRBJ1-4; 9 nucleotides line up with TRBD1. The ends lost 4 bases at V and 7 bases at J; junction bases unmatched: 11. This CDR3 is built from 16 residues. CDR1 is SGHTS and CDR2 is YDEGEE in the germline V gene. For the CDR3, the DNA is TGTGCCAGCAGCCAATGGGGACAGGGAGGAGGTGAAAAACTGTTTTTT. Its translation is CASSQWGQGGGEKLFF.

DNA for the CDR3: TGTGCCAGCAGCTTAGCTAGGGACATCAATGAGCAGTTCTTC. Its translation is CASSLARDINEQFF. This sequence joins TRBV7-6 and TRBJ2-1; D perhaps matches TRBD1 (6 bases). Trimming pared 0 bases from V and 6 bases from J, leaving 9 bases between. The CDR3 covers 14 residues. CDR1 and CDR2 from the germline V gene are SGHVS and FNYEAQ.

Only one count was recorded for this clone. The chain uses TRBV27 and TRBJ2-7, with 7 positions matching TRBD1. The CDR3 runs 17 residues. After removal of 7 bases from V and 1 base from J, the junction contained 16 bases not matched to a gene. Germline CDR1 MNHEY, CDR2 SMNVEV (reference sequence). In DNA form, the CDR3 reads TGTGCCAGCACGAAGGAGTACTCGGGACAGATATCCTACGAGCAGTACTTC. It codes for CASTKEYSGQISYEQYF.

This clone was observed a handful of times. The chain has TRBV5-6 and TRBJ2-1, with a weak D call TRBD1 (6 bases). The CDR3 is 13 residues long. Trimming removed 4 bases from V and 3 bases from J, with 8 bases in between. The germline gives CDR1 SGHDT, CDR2 YYEEEE. DNA of the CDR3: TGTGCCAGCAGCAGGGACAACTACAATGAGCAGTTCTTC. Amino acid sequence: CASSRDNYNEQFF.

The chain joins TRBV4-1 to TRBJ1-2, with 10 bases lining up with TRBD1. The CDR3 spans 15 residues. V shed 1 base, J shed 5 bases, and the junction held 4 bases outside the gene matches. Looked up from germline, CDR1 is MGHRA and CDR2 is YSYEKL. The CDR3 DNA sequence: TGCGCCAGCAGCCAAGGGACAGGGGGAACTTATGGCTACACCTTC. Amino acids: CASSQGTGGTYGYTF.

This chain uses TRBV20-1 with TRBJ1-2; D not resolved. Germline V gene lookup returns CDR1 DFQATT and CDR2 SNEGSKA (reference sequence). CDR3 length: 9 residues. V was clipped by 1 base and J by 12 bases, with 6 bases between them. CDR3 sequence reads: CSARAGNTF. The CDR3 DNA is TGCAGTGCTAGAGCAGGCAACACCTTC.

The rearrangement links TRBV7-8 to TRBJ2-7; 9 nucleotides agree with TRBD2. CDR3 size: 16 residues. V was clipped by 5 bases and J by 2 bases; unmatched bases: 10. Germline V gene sequence: CDR1 SGHVS, CDR2 FQNEAQ. The CDR3 DNA follows: TGTGCCAGCAGCCCCTCTTCGACTAGCGGTACCTACGAGCAGTACTTC. Encoded protein: CASSPSSTSGTYEQYF. The whole variable domain, filled in from reference TRBV7-8 and TRBJ2-7, reads GAGVSQSPRYKVAKRGQDVALRCDPISGHVSLFWYQQALGQGPEFLTYFQNEAQLDKSGLPSDRFFAERPEGSVSTLKIQRTQQEDSAVYLCASSPSSTSGTYEQYFGPGTRLTVT.

The chain couples TRBV6-1 to TRBJ1-1; D is possibly TRBD1 (5 bases). CDR3 length equals 21 residues. Trimming took 1 base from V and 6 from J, leaving 33 bases between them. CDR1 and CDR2 (germline): MNHNS, SASEGT. CDR3 bases: TGTGCCAGCAGTGAAGATTATTGGGGCAGGGCCCTTTCAAAGGTTATCTCTGAAGCTTTCTTT. It encodes CASSEDYWGRALSKVISEAFF.

The gene calls are TRBV4-2 and TRBJ2-3, with a weak D call TRBD2 (6 bases). The CDR3 is 17 residues long. From germline, CDR1 is LGHNA and CDR2 YNFKEQ. The V and J ends lost 4 bases and 2 bases respectively, with 19 bases between them. CDR3 sequence: CASSLPGGRDLTDTQYF. As DNA, the CDR3 is TGTGCCAGCAGCCTGCCCGGCGGGCGGGACCTCACAGATACGCAGTATTTT.

This chain connects TRBV27 to TRBJ2-1, with TRBD2 identical over 7 bases. Germline V gives CDR1 MNHEY, CDR2 SMNVEV (reference sequence). There are 16 residues in the CDR3. The ends lost 6 bases at V and 2 bases at J; junction bases unmatched: 10. This chain's CDR3 is CASSLISGPTYNEQFF. The CDR3 DNA reads TGTGCCAGCAGCCTGATTAGCGGGCCTACCTACAATGAGCAGTTCTTC.

The rearrangement uses TRBV29-1 and TRBJ2-1; 10 nucleotides agree with TRBD2. V dropped 0 bases and J dropped 4; count of bases not matched to a gene: 6. In germline, CDR1 is SQVTM, CDR2 ANQGSEA. This CDR3 spans 16 amino acids. The CDR3, as DNA: TGCAGCGTTGAAGATGGAGCGGGGGGGCTTTACAATGAGCAGTTCTTC. Its translation is CSVEDGAGGLYNEQFF.

The chain links TRBV6-1 to TRBJ1-5, with 7 bases lining up with TRBD1. There are 15 residues in the CDR3. V lost 6 bases, J lost 6 bases, and 11 bases stayed unmatched. Looked up from germline, CDR1 is MNHNS and CDR2 is SASEGT. The CDR3 here is CASRPQGDFRQPQHF. Here the CDR3 DNA reads TGTGCCAGCAGACCCCAGGGGGATTTCCGTCAGCCCCAGCATTTT.

There are a few counts of this clone. V gene TRBV29-1 combines with J gene TRBJ2-2; D assignment may be TRBD1 or TRBD2 (5 bases each). Per germline, CDR1 SQVTM and CDR2 ANQGSEA. V was pared by 0 bases and J by 5 bases, with 10 bases between. The length of the CDR3 is 14 residues. CDR3 protein: CSVEEGDGTGELFF. The CDR3 DNA sequence: TGCAGCGTTGAAGAGGGGGATGGGACCGGGGAGCTGTTTTTT.

This sequence joins TRBV4-1 and TRBJ1-1, with unresolved D. CDR3 length: 15 residues. Germline V gives CDR1 MGHRA, CDR2 YSYEKL. Deletions cut 4 bases from V and 2 bases from J, with 14 bases between. The CDR3 protein is CASSLPYGGNTEAFF. The CDR3 nucleotides read TGCGCCAGCAGCCTACCCTACGGAGGCAACACTGAAGCTTTCTTT.

The gene calls are TRBV4-1 and TRBJ2-7; no reliable D call. Looked up from germline, CDR1 is MGHRA and CDR2 is YSYEKL. The length of the CDR3 is 13 residues. V was shortened by 2 bases and J by 2 bases, with 7 bases between the two germline ends. Here the CDR3 DNA reads TGCGCCAGCAGCCAATCACAGCCCTACGAGCAGTACTTC. The encoded protein is CASSQSQPYEQYF.

This clone showed up just a few times. The chain links TRBV2 to TRBJ2-3, with 7 bases aligning to TRBD1. Germline CDR1 reads SNHLY; CDR2 reads FYNNEI. The CDR3 has 14 residues. J lost 1 base, V lost 10 bases, and 8 bases had no gene match. CDR3 amino acids: CATDRDSRTDTQYF. Here the CDR3 DNA reads TGTGCCACCGACCGGGACAGCCGCACAGATACGCAGTATTTT.

The chain employs TRBV19 and TRBJ1-1; 11 bases fit TRBD1. CDR3 length: 14 residues. J gave up 3 bases and V 6 bases, and 3 bases lay outside the gene matches. Per the germline V gene, CDR1 is LNHDA and CDR2 is SQIVND (reference sequence). CDR3 sequence: CASRRDRGYTEAFF. Written as DNA, the CDR3 is TGTGCCAGTAGACGGGACAGGGGGTACACTGAAGCTTTCTTT.

A single count supports this clone. The J gene is TRBJ1-6, the V gene TRBV6-6, with D maybe TRBD1 (5 bases). V lost 2 bases and J 3 bases, leaving 11 bases between the germline ends. The CDR3 is 16 residues long. Germline lookup yields CDR1 MNHNY and CDR2 SVGAGI (reference sequence). The CDR3 bases are TGTGCCAGCAGTTACAGGGGAACGGACTATAATTCACCCCTCCACTTT. This translates into CASSYRGTDYNSPLHF.